The 6 T cell receptor beta chains given below trace back to one sample, sequenced in a study of early T cells in non-severe SARS-CoV-2 infection. Via MiXCR, TCRdb re-called the 5' RACE reads, giving one row per CDR3 protein. The profile shows about 30,000 distinct CDR3 sequences, approximately 5.4% of them singletons. The sample consisted of whole blood. The receptor source for this set is an adult who was a healthcare worker with PCR-confirmed SARS-CoV-2 infection or an uninfected control (not recorded which).

This clonotype was found many times. The rearrangement joins TRBV3-1 to TRBJ1-6; a weak D match, TRBD1 (6 bases). V lost 0 bases and J lost 6, with 9 bases in between. The germline V gene encodes CDR1 LGHDT and CDR2 YNNKEL (reference sequence). CDR3 length equals 15 residues. In DNA, the CDR3 is TGTGCCAGCAGCCAAGACGGACAGCGTAATTCACCCCTCCACTTT. It codes for CASSQDGQRNSPLHF.

This clonotype was seen at least ten times. This chain connects TRBV29-1 to TRBJ2-5; weak D call: TRBD2 (6 bases). CDR3 length: 16 amino acids. Trimming removed 4 bases from V and 5 bases from J, with 23 bases in between. Per germline, CDR1 SQVTM and CDR2 ANQGSEA. The CDR3 bases are TGCAGCGTTGGAGGGATCTCTTTAGCGGCGTCGGAGACCCAGTACTTC. Protein: CSVGGISLAASETQYF.

This clonotype was detected many times. The rearrangement links TRBV11-2 to TRBJ1-1; D uncertain. The CDR3 extends over 13 amino acids. V lost 2 bases and J lost 3, with 7 bases in between. The germline CDR1 and CDR2 sequences are SGHAT and FQNNGV. The CDR3: CASSLSQHTEAFF. The CDR3 DNA reads as TGTGCCAGCAGCTTATCTCAACACACTGAAGCTTTCTTT. The whole variable domain, filled in from reference TRBV11-2 and TRBJ1-1, reads EAGVAQSPRYKIIEKRQSVAFWCNPISGHATLYWYQQILGQGPKLLIQFQNNGVVDDSQLPKDRFSAERLKGVDSTLKIQPAKLEDSAVYLCASSLSQHTEAFFGQGTRLTVV.

This clonotype has a count of ten or more. The J gene is TRBJ2-1, the V gene TRBV6-2 or TRBV6-3; 13 positions match TRBD2. Germline V gene data show CDR1 as MNHEY and CDR2 as SVGEGT. The CDR3 contains 21 residues. V lost 6 bases and J lost 0; bases outside the gene matches: 17. CDR3 sequence: CASSQILTSGRHHSSYNEQFF. The CDR3 bases are TGTGCCAGCAGCCAAATTTTGACTAGCGGGAGGCACCACAGCTCCTACAATGAGCAGTTCTTC.

This clonotype was observed many times. The CDR3 protein is CASSPNRKTQYF. DNA of the CDR3: TGTGCCAGCAGTCCTAACAGGAAGACCCAGTACTTC. J is TRBJ2-5 and V is TRBV28; maybe TRBD1 (5 bases). The germline V gene has CDR1 MDHEN and CDR2 SYDVKM. The V and J ends lost 5 bases and 6 bases respectively, with 10 bases between them. This CDR3 has 12 residues.

Points on this clonotype: Germline and junction disagree at one end, which may indicate a read error. The chain joins TRBV30 to TRBJ1-2; D is ambiguous. Germline-derived CDR1 and CDR2 are GTSNPN and SVGIG (reference sequence). CDR3 length: 13 amino acids. CDR3 DNA: TGTGTCTGGAGTCCAAAAGATCCCTTAGGCTACACCTTC. It specifies CVWSPKDPLGYTF.